There are many counts of the clone carrying this TCR beta chain. As yet, its antigen is unknown. Germline assignment: CDR1 SEHNR and CDR2 FQNEAQ (reference sequence). CDR3 length: 18 residues. The V end was cut by 1 base, the J end by 0 bases, with 16 bases between. From the PCR reads, TCRdb called clonotypes with MiXCR, one entry per CDR3 protein. Of 68,000 or so distinct CDR3 sequences in the sample, 15% to 20% were seen once. Naive CD8 T cells were sorted as CD8+CD4-CCR7+CD45RA+. This sample was included in a study of molecular identifiers for immune sequencing clone quantification. On the study more broadly: Within a replicate experiment, RNA obtained from either 20,000 or 100,000 naive CD8 cells was divided into five aliquots, and four of those aliquots were then sequenced.

Study outcomes and limitations: More than 97% of effector molecules, versus under 1% of naive-cell molecules, belonged to clones above 20 RNA copies. Reports indicate spiked Jurkat TCR RNA from one cell could be found among 950,000 to 1,000,000 naive cells.

This receptor was obtained from a human donor in good health. Some libraries in this study had Jurkat cell RNA spiked in. The chain couples TRBV7-9 to TRBJ1-5, with D possibly TRBD1 on 5 matching bases. What was sequenced was naive CD8+ T cells from blood, with Jurkat cell RNA spiked in. Subset given: FACS-sorted CD8+CD4-CCR7+CD45RA+ naive T cells. The CDR3 protein is CASSLVGDIPSSNQPQHF. DNA of the CDR3: TGTGCCAGCAGCTTAGTAGGGGATATCCCTTCTAGCAATCAGCCCCAGCATTTT. The full variable domain, completed using reference TRBV7-9 and TRBJ1-5, is DTGVSQNPRHKITKRGQNVTFRCDPISEHNRLYWYRQTLGQGPEFLTYFQNEAQLEKSRLLSDRFSAERPKGSFSTLEIQRTEQGDSAMYLCASSLVGDIPSSNQPQHFGDGTRLSIL.